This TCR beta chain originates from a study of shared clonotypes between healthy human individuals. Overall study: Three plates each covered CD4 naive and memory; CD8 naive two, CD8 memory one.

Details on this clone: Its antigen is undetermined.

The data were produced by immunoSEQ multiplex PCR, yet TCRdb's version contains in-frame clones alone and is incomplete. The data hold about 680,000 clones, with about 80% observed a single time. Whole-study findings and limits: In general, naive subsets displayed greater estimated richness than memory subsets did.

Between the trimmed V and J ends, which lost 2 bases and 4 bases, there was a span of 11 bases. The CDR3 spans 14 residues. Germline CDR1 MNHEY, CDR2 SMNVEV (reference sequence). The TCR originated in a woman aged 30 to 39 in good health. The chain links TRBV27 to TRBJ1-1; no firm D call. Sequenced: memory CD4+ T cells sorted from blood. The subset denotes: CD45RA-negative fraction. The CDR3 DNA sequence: TGTGCCAGCAGTTTACGGCCTACCGGCACTGAAGCTTTCTTT. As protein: CASSLRPTGTEAFF.